These T cell receptor beta chains were read from a single sample in a study of blood T cell repertoires in COVID-19. The repertoire was sequenced with immunoSEQ multiplex PCR; TCRdb's copy has only in-frame clones and lacks some. This table has about 66,000 clones, approximately 86% appearing once. What was sequenced was peripheral blood. These TCRs come from a man over 45 with active COVID-19. CDR3s include the opening cysteine and the closing phenylalanine or tryptophan. The D gene is left open where the match is weak. Clone size, where shown, is once, few, many, or a class for clones that have expanded.

v_gene: TRBV3-1/TRBV3-2
d_gene: .
j_gene: TRBJ1-4
abundance: .
CDR3nt: TGTGCCAGCAGCCAAGATTTCGGGGGTGGGAATGAAAAACTGTTTTTT
CDR3aa: CASSQDFGGGNEKLFF

v_gene: TRBV30
d_gene: .
j_gene: TRBJ1-1
abundance: once
CDR3nt: TGTGCCTGGACCTTGGGGGGGAACACTGAAGCTTTCTTT
CDR3aa: CAWTLGGNTEAFF

v_gene: TRBV6-1
d_gene: TRBD2
j_gene: TRBJ2-5
abundance: .
CDR3nt: TGTGCCAGCAGTGACCTCGGACTAGCGGGACCCGTAAGCTTGGAGACCCAGTACTTC
CDR3aa: CASSDLGLAGPVSLETQYF

v_gene: TRBV5-1
d_gene: TRBD2
j_gene: TRBJ2-3
abundance: .
CDR3nt: TGCGCCAGCAGCTTGGATAGCGGGGGTAGCACAGATACGCAGTATTTT
CDR3aa: CASSLDSGGSTDTQYF

v_gene: TRBV6-5
d_gene: TRBD1
j_gene: TRBJ2-5
abundance: .
CDR3nt: TGTGCCAGCAGTCGGACAGGGAAAGAGACCCAGTACTTC
CDR3aa: CASSRTGKETQYF

v_gene: TRBV4-1
d_gene: .
j_gene: TRBJ1-5
abundance: .
CDR3nt: TGCGCCAGCAGCCAAGATAACACAGGCAATCAGCCCCAGCATTTT
CDR3aa: CASSQDNTGNQPQHF

v_gene: TRBV18
d_gene: TRBD1
j_gene: TRBJ1-4
abundance: .
CDR3nt: TGTGCCAGCTCAGCGGACAGGAACGAAAAACTGTTTTTT
CDR3aa: CASSADRNEKLFF

v_gene: TRBV6-4
d_gene: .
j_gene: TRBJ2-6
abundance: .
CDR3nt: TGTGCCAGCAGTGACGACAACTCTGGGGCCAACGTCCTGACTTTC
CDR3aa: CASSDDNSGANVLTF

v_gene: TRBV11-3
d_gene: TRBD1
j_gene: TRBJ1-6
abundance: .
CDR3nt: TGTGCCAGCAGCTCCAACAGGGGGCCGAATTCACCCCTCCACTTT
CDR3aa: CASSSNRGPNSPLHF

v_gene: TRBV5-6
d_gene: .
j_gene: TRBJ1-4
abundance: once
CDR3nt: TGTGCCAGCAGCCTTAATGAAAAACTGTTTTTT
CDR3aa: CASSLNEKLFF

v_gene: TRBV14
d_gene: TRBD1
j_gene: TRBJ2-1
abundance: .
CDR3nt: TGTGCCAGCAGCCGTTCCAGGGGGTTAAATGAGCAGTTCTTC
CDR3aa: CASSRSRGLNEQFF

v_gene: TRBV6-2/TRBV6-3
d_gene: .
j_gene: TRBJ1-5
abundance: .
CDR3nt: TGTGCCAGCAGTTACTCGGCGACAGCAGTATATAGCAATCAGCCCCAGCATTTT
CDR3aa: CASSYSATAVYSNQPQHF

v_gene: TRBV27
d_gene: .
j_gene: TRBJ1-3
abundance: .
CDR3nt: TGTGCCAGCAGAAAAAGTAGCTCTGGAAACACCATATATTTT
CDR3aa: CASRKSSSGNTIYF

v_gene: TRBV5-1
d_gene: TRBD2
j_gene: TRBJ2-7
abundance: .
CDR3nt: TGCGCCAGCAGCTTGGCCAATCTAGCGGGGGGATACGAGCAGTACTTC
CDR3aa: CASSLANLAGGYEQYF

v_gene: TRBV19
d_gene: .
j_gene: TRBJ1-5
abundance: few
CDR3nt: TGTGCCAGTAGTATCCCGATGGGGAGAAGCAATCAGCCCCAGCATTTT
CDR3aa: CASSIPMGRSNQPQHF

v_gene: TRBV10-3
d_gene: .
j_gene: TRBJ2-4
abundance: .
CDR3nt: TGTGCCATCAGTGATACAGGGAGTTCAGGAAACATTCAGTACTTC
CDR3aa: CAISDTGSSGNIQYF

v_gene: TRBV2
d_gene: TRBD1
j_gene: TRBJ1-1
abundance: .
CDR3nt: TGTGCCAGCAGTATAAGACAGGGTTGGTCTGAAGCTTTCTTT
CDR3aa: CASSIRQGWSEAFF

v_gene: TRBV2
d_gene: TRBD2
j_gene: TRBJ2-5
abundance: .
CDR3nt: TGTGCCAGCGGCCCGGGACTAGCGGGAGTTGGGACCCAGTACTTC
CDR3aa: CASGPGLAGVGTQYF

v_gene: TRBV5-1
d_gene: .
j_gene: TRBJ1-1
abundance: .
CDR3nt: TGCGCCAGCAGCCCAAGGGGTCTAAACACTGAAGCTTTCTTT
CDR3aa: CASSPRGLNTEAFF

v_gene: TRBV4-2
d_gene: .
j_gene: TRBJ2-5
abundance: .
CDR3nt: TGTGCCAGCAGCCATAGAGGGGAGACCCAGTACTTC
CDR3aa: CASSHRGETQYF

v_gene: TRBV5-5
d_gene: TRBD2
j_gene: TRBJ2-1
abundance: .
CDR3nt: TGTGCCAGCAGTGAAACCGGGACTAGCTGGGATGAGCAGTTCTTC
CDR3aa: CASSETGTSWDEQFF

v_gene: TRBV18
d_gene: .
j_gene: TRBJ2-7
abundance: .
CDR3nt: TGTGCCAGCTCACCAGTAGGTAGCGTATACGAGCAGTACTTC
CDR3aa: CASSPVGSVYEQYF

v_gene: TRBV19
d_gene: .
j_gene: TRBJ2-1
abundance: once
CDR3nt: TGTGCCAGTAGTAGGCGGAGGGTATCCTACAATGAGCAGTTCTTC
CDR3aa: CASSRRRVSYNEQFF

v_gene: TRBV4-2
d_gene: TRBD1
j_gene: TRBJ1-2
abundance: .
CDR3nt: TGTGCCAGCAGCCAAGGGGGAGACAGGGTTGACTATGGCTACACCTTC
CDR3aa: CASSQGGDRVDYGYTF

v_gene: TRBV5-1
d_gene: TRBD2
j_gene: TRBJ2-3
abundance: .
CDR3nt: TGCGCCAGCAGGTATGATCCGGGACTAGGGATCACAGATACGCAGTATTTT
CDR3aa: CASRYDPGLGITDTQYF

v_gene: TRBV6-5
d_gene: TRBD1
j_gene: TRBJ2-5
abundance: .
CDR3nt: TGTGCCAGCTCGAGGCCGGACAGGTTCCAAGAGACCCAGTACTTC
CDR3aa: CASSRPDRFQETQYF

v_gene: TRBV25-1
d_gene: .
j_gene: TRBJ1-2
abundance: .
CDR3nt: TGTGCCAGCAGTGACGGAGGCAGGAAGACCTATGGCTACACCTTC
CDR3aa: CASSDGGRKTYGYTF

v_gene: TRBV19
d_gene: .
j_gene: TRBJ1-5
abundance: .
CDR3nt: TGTGCCAGTAGTATATTAGGACAGAGTCTTAATCAGCCCCAGCATTTT
CDR3aa: CASSILGQSLNQPQHF

v_gene: TRBV11-3
d_gene: TRBD2
j_gene: TRBJ2-5
abundance: .
CDR3nt: TGTGCCAGCAGCTTCCTAGCGGGAGGAGTCCGGGAGACCCAGTACTTC
CDR3aa: CASSFLAGGVRETQYF

v_gene: TRBV5-1
d_gene: .
j_gene: TRBJ2-1
abundance: .
CDR3nt: TGCGCCAGCAGCCTGGCTACGAGCTATGAGCAGTTCTTC
CDR3aa: CASSLATSYEQFF

v_gene: TRBV5-4
d_gene: TRBD2
j_gene: TRBJ2-1
abundance: .
CDR3nt: TGTGCCAGCAGCTTGCGTAGCGGGAGGCTCGATGAGCAGTTCTTC
CDR3aa: CASSLRSGRLDEQFF

v_gene: TRBV18
d_gene: TRBD1
j_gene: TRBJ1-1
abundance: .
CDR3nt: TGTGCCAGCTCAGCCGACAGGGTGAACACTGAAGCTTTCTTT
CDR3aa: CASSADRVNTEAFF

v_gene: TRBV6-5
d_gene: TRBD2
j_gene: TRBJ2-3
abundance: .
CDR3nt: TGTGCCAGCTATCTAGCGGATAAAGATACGCAGTATTTT
CDR3aa: CASYLADKDTQYF

v_gene: TRBV5-1
d_gene: .
j_gene: TRBJ1-1
abundance: .
CDR3nt: TGCGCCAGCAGCCACGGGACTGAGAACACTGAAGCTTTCTTT
CDR3aa: CASSHGTENTEAFF

v_gene: TRBV7-7
d_gene: .
j_gene: TRBJ2-5
abundance: .
CDR3nt: TGTGCCAGCAGCTTAGTAGCGACCCAAGAGACCCAGTACTTC
CDR3aa: CASSLVATQETQYF

v_gene: TRBV27
d_gene: TRBD1
j_gene: TRBJ2-6
abundance: .
CDR3nt: TGTGCCAGCAGTCCACTGAAGCCTCGGGACAGGGGAGGAGTCCGGTCTGGGGCCAACGTCCTGACTTTC
CDR3aa: CASSPLKPRDRGGVRSGANVLTF

v_gene: TRBV7-9
d_gene: TRBD1
j_gene: TRBJ2-7
abundance: .
CDR3nt: TGTGCCAGCAGCTTGGACAGGACAGGGGTGTACGAGCAGTACTTC
CDR3aa: CASSLDRTGVYEQYF

v_gene: TRBV3-1/TRBV3-2
d_gene: TRBD1
j_gene: TRBJ2-2
abundance: .
CDR3nt: TGTGCCAGCAGCGCGCCGACAGGGACGAACACCGGGGAGCTGTTTTTT
CDR3aa: CASSAPTGTNTGELFF

v_gene: TRBV2
d_gene: .
j_gene: TRBJ2-2
abundance: medium-sized
CDR3nt: TGTGCCAGCACTGAGACAGGATCCTCGAACACCGGGGAGCTGTTTTTT
CDR3aa: CASTETGSSNTGELFF

v_gene: TRBV2
d_gene: TRBD1
j_gene: TRBJ1-2
abundance: .
CDR3nt: TGTGCCAGCAGCAGACAGGGGGCTCAGCATGGCTACACCTTC
CDR3aa: CASSRQGAQHGYTF

v_gene: TRBV29-1
d_gene: TRBD1
j_gene: TRBJ1-1
abundance: once
CDR3nt: TGCAGCGTTAGGGGACAGACGAACACTGAAGCTTTCTTT
CDR3aa: CSVRGQTNTEAFF

v_gene: TRBV20-1
d_gene: .
j_gene: TRBJ1-6
abundance: .
CDR3nt: TGCAGTGCCGGTTCACCCCTCCACTTT
CDR3aa: CSAGSPLHF

v_gene: TRBV5-4
d_gene: .
j_gene: TRBJ2-3
abundance: .
CDR3nt: TGTGCCAGCAGCGCGGGGTCGATTCCCACTAGCACAGATACGCAGTATTTT
CDR3aa: CASSAGSIPTSTDTQYF

v_gene: TRBV15
d_gene: TRBD1
j_gene: TRBJ2-5
abundance: .
CDR3nt: TGTGCCACGGGCCGGGACAGGGTACGAGAGACCCAGTACTTC
CDR3aa: CATGRDRVRETQYF

v_gene: TRBV5-4
d_gene: .
j_gene: TRBJ2-5
abundance: few
CDR3nt: TGTGCCAGCAGCTTGGCTGCAGGGTGGGAGACCCAGTACTTC
CDR3aa: CASSLAAGWETQYF

v_gene: TRBV15
d_gene: .
j_gene: TRBJ2-2
abundance: .
CDR3nt: TGTGCCACCGCCGGGGAGGCGAAGTGGGGGTGGATGACCGGGGAGCTGTTTTTT
CDR3aa: CATAGEAKWGWMTGELFF

v_gene: TRBV5-4
d_gene: .
j_gene: TRBJ2-3
abundance: .
CDR3nt: TGTGCCAGCAGCTTGGTTTCGGCAGATACGCAGTATTTT
CDR3aa: CASSLVSADTQYF

v_gene: TRBV27
d_gene: TRBD2
j_gene: TRBJ2-1
abundance: once
CDR3nt: TGTGCCAGCAGTCCGATTAATTGGGCCTGGGTACTAGCGGGAATAAATGAGCAGTTCTTC
CDR3aa: CASSPINWAWVLAGINEQFF

v_gene: TRBV6-5
d_gene: .
j_gene: TRBJ1-1
abundance: .
CDR3nt: TGTGCCAGCAGTTACTCTTACGGTCTGAACACTGAAGCTTTCTTT
CDR3aa: CASSYSYGLNTEAFF

v_gene: TRBV14
d_gene: .
j_gene: TRBJ2-1
abundance: .
CDR3nt: TGTGCCAGCAGCCAAGGGACAGCCAATGAGCAGTTCTTC
CDR3aa: CASSQGTANEQFF

v_gene: TRBV19
d_gene: .
j_gene: TRBJ1-2
abundance: .
CDR3nt: TGTGCCAGCTCTACTAAAGCGATAGGCGGCTACACCTTC
CDR3aa: CASSTKAIGGYTF

v_gene: TRBV5-1
d_gene: .
j_gene: TRBJ2-2
abundance: .
CDR3nt: TGCGCCAGCAGCTTGTCCGCGGGAAACACCGGGGAGCTGTTTTTT
CDR3aa: CASSLSAGNTGELFF

v_gene: TRBV7-2
d_gene: .
j_gene: TRBJ2-1
abundance: .
CDR3nt: TGTGCCAGCAGTCCTTCGGGAATCAGAGGACCGCCGATTTACAATGAGCAGTTCTTC
CDR3aa: CASSPSGIRGPPIYNEQFF

v_gene: TRBV7-2
d_gene: TRBD2
j_gene: TRBJ2-1
abundance: .
CDR3nt: TGTGCCAGCAGCCTGACTAGCGGGAGGAGCTGGAATGAGCAGTTCTTC
CDR3aa: CASSLTSGRSWNEQFF

v_gene: TRBV12-3/TRBV12-4
d_gene: .
j_gene: TRBJ1-1
abundance: .
CDR3nt: TGTGCCAGCAGTTTCTATCCGTCTGAAGCTTTCTTT
CDR3aa: CASSFYPSEAFF

v_gene: TRBV11-1
d_gene: .
j_gene: TRBJ1-4
abundance: .
CDR3nt: TGTGCCAGCAGCTTCGACAGTACAACTAATGAAAAACTGTTTTTT
CDR3aa: CASSFDSTTNEKLFF

v_gene: TRBV28
d_gene: .
j_gene: TRBJ1-1
abundance: .
CDR3nt: TGTGCCAGCATCCTCACCAACCTAGGAACTGAAGCTTTCTTT
CDR3aa: CASILTNLGTEAFF

v_gene: TRBV10-3
d_gene: .
j_gene: TRBJ1-6
abundance: .
CDR3nt: TGTGCCATCAGTGAGGATCGGGTTATCACACCCCTCCACTTT
CDR3aa: CAISEDRVITPLHF

v_gene: TRBV9
d_gene: TRBD2
j_gene: TRBJ2-3
abundance: .
CDR3nt: TGTGCCAGCAGCGTAGCACTAGCGGTCACAGATACGCAGTATTTT
CDR3aa: CASSVALAVTDTQYF